This T cell receptor beta chain was obtained from a study of cytomegalovirus exposure and HLA in healthy donors. When sampled, the donors appeared nominally healthy, though they likely had unrecorded immune exposures. Both 60 Vbeta primers and 13 Jbeta primers went into the PCR. Profiling relied on immunoSEQ multiplex PCR, and the TCRdb table lists in-frame clones only, not all of them. The sample lists 150,000 to 180,000 clones; approximately 80% were seen once. Notes on the study in general: Among TCR beta chains, those listed as cytomegalovirus-associated numbered over 150. Highly shared sequence variants in one cluster were likely a sequencing artifact.

With regard to this clone: Its antigen remains unknown.

J was trimmed by 5 bases and V by 0 bases; bases with no gene match: 7. This CDR3 is 17 amino acids long. Germline-derived CDR1 and CDR2 are SGHRS and YFSETQ. The chain carries TRBV5-1 and TRBJ2-7; 14 positions agree with TRBD2. The sample consisted of PBMCs. The sequence derives from a man aged 30-40 years in good health and CMV-seropositive. CDR3 nucleotides: TGCGCCAGCAGCTTGGCCAGGGGACTAGCGGGAGTCCACGAGCAGTACTTC. The encoded protein is CASSLARGLAGVHEQYF.